A selection of T cell receptor beta chains follows, all from one sample in a study of T-cell reconstitution after alpha-beta-depleted transplantation in children. TCRdb re-analysed the PCR reads in MiXCR, keeping a single row per CDR3 protein. This table has hundreds of thousands of distinct CDR3 sequences, 15% to 20% appearing once. This specimen was PBMCs, mostly from graft donor cells, taken 360 days after TCRalphabeta/CD19-depleted stem cell transplant. The receptors derive from a male patient aged 10 to 17 who had a stem cell transplant for acute lymphoblastic leukemia, so the T cells may come from the graft donor. CDR3s include the opening cysteine and the closing phenylalanine or tryptophan. Fields, in order: D gene, J gene, V gene, clone size, CDR3 protein, CDR3 DNA. A D gene is named only where the DNA matches it firmly. Not every row has a clone size; where given, it reads once, few, many or a size class.

d_call: TRBD2; j_call: TRBJ2-3; v_call: TRBV2; clone_size: few; cdr3_aa: CATLAGVRGDTQYF; cdr3_nt: TGTGCCACCCTAGCGGGAGTGAGGGGAGATACGCAGTATTTT
d_call: TRBD1; j_call: TRBJ2-6; v_call: TRBV19; clone_size: few; cdr3_aa: CASTSDRGGSGANVLTF; cdr3_nt: TGTGCCAGTACCTCGGACAGGGGCGGGTCTGGGGCCAACGTCCTGACTTTC
d_call: -; j_call: TRBJ2-7; v_call: TRBV5-1; clone_size: -; cdr3_aa: CASSLHGQHIYEQYF; cdr3_nt: TGCGCCAGCAGCCTACACGGACAGCACATCTACGAGCAGTACTTC
d_call: -; j_call: TRBJ2-3; v_call: TRBV25-1; clone_size: few; cdr3_aa: CASSSAYGRGGTDTQYF; cdr3_nt: TGTGCCAGCAGTTCCGCCTACGGACGGGGAGGCACAGATACGCAGTATTTT
d_call: -; j_call: TRBJ1-1; v_call: TRBV20-1; clone_size: -; cdr3_aa: CSAREMGVYTEAFF; cdr3_nt: TGCAGTGCTAGAGAGATGGGGGTTTACACTGAAGCTTTCTTT
d_call: -; j_call: TRBJ2-7; v_call: TRBV21-1; clone_size: few; cdr3_aa: CASIKGVDRYYEQYF; cdr3_nt: TGTGCCAGCATCAAAGGGGTAGACAGATACTACGAGCAGTACTTC
d_call: -; j_call: TRBJ2-3; v_call: TRBV20-1; clone_size: -; cdr3_aa: CSAFFGAADTQYF; cdr3_nt: TGCAGTGCGTTCTTTGGGGCCGCAGATACGCAGTATTTT
d_call: -; j_call: TRBJ2-3; v_call: TRBV9; clone_size: -; cdr3_aa: CASSNLWDTQYF; cdr3_nt: TGTGCCAGCAGCAACCTATGGGATACGCAGTATTTT
d_call: TRBD1; j_call: TRBJ1-1; v_call: TRBV5-6; clone_size: -; cdr3_aa: CASSFPGTGGGTEAFF; cdr3_nt: TGTGCCAGCAGCTTTCCCGGGACAGGCGGGGGAACTGAAGCTTTCTTT
d_call: TRBD2; j_call: TRBJ2-3; v_call: TRBV12-3/TRBV12-4; clone_size: few; cdr3_aa: CASSLPLAGITDTQYF; cdr3_nt: TGTGCCAGCAGTCTACCACTAGCGGGAATCACAGATACGCAGTATTTT